This TCR beta chain was sequenced during a study of Ad26.COV2.S vaccination and SARS-CoV-2 variants. Study-wide results and caveats: For non-spike TCRs, breadth in vaccine recipients resembled that in placebo recipients.

Assay: immunoSEQ multiplex PCR; the TCRdb copy retains only in-frame clones and omits some. The profile shows about 400,000 clones, approximately 86% of them singletons. Turning to this clone: Its specificity is unknown.

The germline V gene has CDR1 MNHNS and CDR2 SASEGT. The V end lost 3 bases, the J end lost 1 base, and 9 bases lay between the germline ends. There are 14 residues in the CDR3. Stated treatment: roughly 19 received Ad26.COV2.S at low or high dose, single or two shots; about 5 received placebo; per-sample allocation not given. Sampling was performed 63 days after the first vaccine or placebo injection. The rearrangement links TRBV6-1 to TRBJ1-1; D is unresolved. The sequence derives from a person between 18 and 60 years old who received the Ad26.COV2.S COVID-19 vaccine or a placebo. The sequencing here drew on peripheral blood, taken in a trial of Ad26.COV2.S vaccine versus placebo. The CDR3 region has the DNA TGTGCCAGCAGTGAGGGCTCAGCGAACACTGAAGCTTTCTTT. Amino acids: CASSEGSANTEAFF.